What follows are 20 T cell receptor beta chains derived from one specimen sequenced in a study of OX40 agonist ivuxolimab in advanced cancers. Sequencing was performed with immunoSEQ multiplex PCR; in TCRdb, only in-frame clones are kept and a portion is missing. The data contain 60,000 to 75,000 clones, around 93% of them singletons. Sequences were derived from CD4+ or CD8+ T cells sorted from blood, sampled in a trial of the OX40 agonist ivuxolimab. The source of these receptors is an adult with an advanced solid tumor such as melanoma, head and neck, liver or kidney cancer.

In regard to this clone: Other DNA variants within this sample encode the same CDR3. The chain couples TRBV6-5 to TRBJ2-7; no clear D gene. Germline CDR1 is MNHEY and CDR2 is SVGAGI. Trimming left V 1 base short and J 0 bases short, with 4 bases between. This CDR3 is built from 13 residues. The CDR3 DNA follows: TGTGCCAGCAGTTACTTGAGCTCCTACGAGCAGTACTTC. This translates into CASSYLSSYEQYF.

V is TRBV7-6 and J is TRBJ2-1; 11 nucleotides align to TRBD2. Losses at the gene ends were 4 bases for V and 10 bases for J; bases not matched to a gene: 15. The CDR3 has 17 amino acids. CDR1 and CDR2 from the germline V gene are SGHVS and FNYEAQ. The CDR3 coding sequence is TGTGCCAGCAGCTCCCCTACGGGTAGCGGGGGGGCCTGGGAGCAGTTCTTC. Translated, it gives CASSSPTGSGGAWEQFF.

The chain has TRBV25-1 and TRBJ2-7, with D uncertain. V was clipped by 2 bases and J by 4 bases, with 9 bases between them. Germline CDR1 reads MGHDK; CDR2 reads SYGVNS. This CDR3 has 13 residues. The CDR3 bases are TGTGCCAGCAGTGAACCTGGTAGGTACGAGCAGTACTTC. Protein product: CASSEPGRYEQYF.

The chain combines TRBV4-3 with TRBJ2-3; TRBD2 matches 8 bases. Germline lookup yields CDR1 LGHNA and CDR2 YSLEER. V gave up 4 bases and J gave up 0 bases; unmatched junction bases: 6. This CDR3 region has 16 residues. CDR3 sequence reads: CASSPLTSDSTDTQYF. The CDR3 DNA sequence: TGCGCCAGCAGCCCCCTGACTAGCGATAGCACAGATACGCAGTATTTT.

This clone came up once. The rearrangement links TRBV29-1 to TRBJ2-2, with D maybe TRBD2 (5 bases). The CDR3 is 13 amino acids. V shed 7 bases and J shed 2 bases, with 11 bases lying between them. The germline CDR1 and CDR2 sequences are SQVTM and ANQGSEA. The CDR3 protein is CSARADNTGELFF. The CDR3 DNA is TGCAGCGCGAGGGCAGACAACACCGGGGAGCTGTTTTTT.

The chain links TRBV5-4 to TRBJ1-4; D perhaps matches TRBD1 (6 bases). V shed 1 base and J shed 3 bases, with 7 bases lying between them. Per germline, CDR1 SGHNT and CDR2 YYREEE (reference sequence). The CDR3 contains 14 residues. DNA for the CDR3: TGTGCCAGCAGCTTGAGGGGGTCTAATGAAAAACTGTTTTTT. Residues: CASSLRGSNEKLFF.

The CDR3 loop reads CASWGDTQYF. CDR3 sequence (DNA): TGTGCCAGCTGGGGGGATACGCAGTATTTT. The chain joins TRBV27 to TRBJ2-3; D assignment may be TRBD1 or TRBD2 (5 bases each). The CDR3 is 10 residues long. Germline CDR1 and CDR2: MNHEY and SMNVEV (reference sequence). V lost 8 bases to trimming and J lost 6 bases, with 6 bases between them.

The chain links TRBV29-1 to TRBJ2-3; TRBD2 matches 7 bases. V lost 7 bases and J lost 1; bases outside the gene matches: 5. CDR3 size: 13 residues. Germline V lookup: CDR1 SQVTM, CDR2 ANQGSEA. CDR3 in amino acids: CSGSLAGTDTQYF. For the CDR3, the DNA is TGCAGCGGGTCGCTAGCGGGCACAGATACGCAGTATTTT.

This clone was seen only once. The V call is TRBV9, the J call TRBJ2-3; 8 bases fit TRBD2. J lost 9 bases, V lost 3 bases, and 15 bases had no gene match. CDR1 and CDR2 from the germline V gene are SGDLS and YYNGEE. The CDR3 runs to 16 residues. In nucleotides, the CDR3 is TGTGCCAGCAGCGCTTCCGGGGGGGATAGCAGCGGCACGCAGTATTTT. It specifies CASSASGGDSSGTQYF.

The chain combines TRBV12-5 with TRBJ1-1; unclear D gene. Per the germline V gene, CDR1 is LGHNT and CDR2 is FRNRAP. V gave up 5 bases and J gave up 4 bases, with 35 bases separating them. The CDR3 contains 21 residues. The CDR3 here is CASGPPNLGRTSYMFGTEAFF. CDR3 nucleotides: TGTGCTAGTGGTCCCCCAAACCTCGGACGGACGTCTTACATGTTCGGCACTGAAGCTTTCTTT.

The chain is built from TRBV11-2 and TRBJ2-5; 11 bases align to TRBD2. Germline V gives CDR1 SGHAT, CDR2 FQNNGV. The CDR3 extends over 15 amino acids. Trimming removed 3 bases from V and 1 base from J; junction bases left unmatched: 1. The CDR3 DNA is TGTGCCAGCAGCTTGGGGACTAGCGGCCAAGAGACCCAGTACTTC. This gives the protein CASSLGTSGQETQYF.

The chain couples TRBV2 to TRBJ2-3; 8 bases agree with TRBD2. Germline CDR1 SNHLY, CDR2 FYNNEI. This CDR3 spans 20 amino acids. V trimming: 4 bases; J trimming: 0 bases; junction bases outside the gene matches: 18. This chain's CDR3 is CASSVVAGTREVTSTDTQYF. CDR3 bases: TGTGCCAGCAGTGTGGTAGCCGGGACTAGGGAAGTTACTAGCACAGATACGCAGTATTTT.

The chain is built from TRBV27 and TRBJ2-3; the D is unclear. Between the trimmed V and J ends, which lost 2 bases and 6 bases, there was a span of 15 bases. Germline V gene sequence: CDR1 MNHEY, CDR2 SMNVEV (reference sequence). The CDR3 covers 15 residues. The CDR3 DNA reads TGTGCCAGCAGTTTAACTTCTCGGGTAGGGGATACGCAGTATTTT. Its protein product is CASSLTSRVGDTQYF.

V and J are TRBV29-1 and TRBJ1-2; 9 positions match TRBD1. The germline V gene encodes CDR1 SQVTM and CDR2 ANQGSEA. There are 13 residues in the CDR3. The V segment lost 7 bases and the J segment 1 base; nucleotides outside the gene matches: 4. The CDR3 sequence is CSAGQGDNYGYTF. CDR3 nucleotides: TGCAGCGCGGGACAGGGAGATAACTATGGCTACACCTTC. Combining the CDR3 with reference TRBV29-1 and TRBJ1-2 gives the whole variable domain SAVISQKPSRDICQRGTSLTIQCQVDSQVTMMFWYRQQPGQSLTLIATANQGSEATYESGFVIDKFPISRPNLTFSTLTVSNMSPEDSSIYLCSAGQGDNYGYTFGSGTRLTVV.

This clone appeared a few times. The rearrangement uses TRBV19 and TRBJ1-2, with TRBD1 matching 7 bases. The junction had 0 bases not matched to a gene; V was cut back by 1 base and J by 4 bases. From germline, CDR1 is LNHDA and CDR2 SQIVND (reference sequence). The CDR3 is made up of 13 amino acids. The chain's CDR3 is CASSIGDSYGYTF. In DNA form, the CDR3 reads TGTGCCAGTAGTATAGGGGACAGCTATGGCTACACCTTC.

This clone was observed a single time. The V and J genes are TRBV4-1 and TRBJ2-1; 8 bases match TRBD2. With V trimmed by 10 bases and J by 8 bases, 19 bases remained unmatched. CDR1 is MGHRA, CDR2 YSYEKL, per germline. This CDR3 contains 16 residues. CDR3 in DNA: TGCGCCACCTCACGGCTGCCGGGGGGGCCGGAGTATGAGCAGTTCTTC. This codes for CATSRLPGGPEYEQFF.

The gene calls are TRBV4-1 and TRBJ2-2; D not certain. This CDR3 region has 14 residues. CDR1 is MGHRA, CDR2 YSYEKL, per germline. Trimming pared 4 bases from V and 1 base from J, leaving 7 bases between. CDR3 loop: CASSRHGNTGELFF. In nucleotides, the CDR3 is TGCGCCAGCAGCCGGCACGGGAACACCGGGGAGCTGTTTTTT.

The chain links TRBV4-1 to TRBJ1-2; no clear D. There are 14 residues in the CDR3. The ends were cut back, 2 bases at V and 12 bases at J, with 19 bases in the middle. CDR1 and CDR2 (germline): MGHRA, YSYEKL. CDR3 sequence: CASSQTRRATYHTF. In DNA form, the CDR3 reads TGCGCCAGCAGCCAAACTCGCCGGGCCACTTATCACACCTTC.

This chain connects TRBV11-2 to TRBJ1-1; D is unclear. There are 12 residues in the CDR3. Trimming cost V 0 bases and J 7 bases, with 6 bases left between them. The germline V gene has CDR1 SGHAT and CDR2 FQNNGV. CDR3 DNA: TGTGCCAGCAGCTTAGATATGTATGAAGCTTTCTTT. This codes for CASSLDMYEAFF. The full variable domain, its missing parts supplied by reference TRBV11-2 and TRBJ1-1, is EAGVAQSPRYKIIEKRQSVAFWCNPISGHATLYWYQQILGQGPKLLIQFQNNGVVDDSQLPKDRFSAERLKGVDSTLKIQPAKLEDSAVYLCASSLDMYEAFFGQGTRLTVV.

V usage is TRBV6-5 and J usage is TRBJ1-6, with 7 bases fitting TRBD1. J was trimmed by 7 bases and V by 2 bases; bases with no gene match: 2. Germline V gene sequence: CDR1 MNHEY, CDR2 SVGAGI. The CDR3 loop spans 14 amino acids. The CDR3 DNA is TGTGCCAGCAGTTACGACAGGGACAATTCACCCCTCCACTTT. It encodes CASSYDRDNSPLHF.